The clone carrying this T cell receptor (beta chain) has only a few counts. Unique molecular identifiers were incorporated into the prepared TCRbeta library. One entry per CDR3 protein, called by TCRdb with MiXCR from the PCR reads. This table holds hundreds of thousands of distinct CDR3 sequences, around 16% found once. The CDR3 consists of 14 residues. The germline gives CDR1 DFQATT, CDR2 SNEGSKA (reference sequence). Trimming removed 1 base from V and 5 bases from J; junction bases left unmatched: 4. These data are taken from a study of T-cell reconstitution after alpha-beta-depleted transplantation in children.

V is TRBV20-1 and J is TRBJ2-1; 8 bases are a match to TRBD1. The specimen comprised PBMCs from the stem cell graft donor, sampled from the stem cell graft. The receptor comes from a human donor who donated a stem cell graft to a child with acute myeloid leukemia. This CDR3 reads CSARVDRGHNEQFF. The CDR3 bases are TGCAGTGCTAGAGTCGACAGGGGCCACAATGAGCAGTTCTTC.